This T cell receptor (beta chain) was retrieved from a study of cytomegalovirus exposure and HLA in healthy donors. General study results and limits: Testing in vitro showed a few CMV-associated chains specific for CMV antigens. Common viral pathogens seemed to be connected with several of the most significant clusters, according to a later analysis.

V dropped 2 bases and J dropped 9 bases, with 12 bases sitting between them. Germline CDR1 SGHNT, CDR2 YYREEE (reference sequence). The CDR3 is 13 amino acids. Note on this clone: What it binds is unknown.

PCR was performed using 60 Vbeta and 13 Jbeta primers. The assay was immunoSEQ multiplex PCR, and TCRdb's table has in-frame clones only and misses some. The profile shows 140,000 to 150,000 clones, roughly 90% of them singletons. V usage is TRBV5-4 and J usage is TRBJ2-1; the D is unclear. The receptor comes from a woman aged 40 to 50 in good health and CMV-seronegative. The sequencing input was PBMCs. The CDR3 loop reads CASSLGGVGEQFF. The CDR3, as DNA: TGTGCCAGCAGCTTAGGCGGAGTTGGTGAGCAGTTCTTC.